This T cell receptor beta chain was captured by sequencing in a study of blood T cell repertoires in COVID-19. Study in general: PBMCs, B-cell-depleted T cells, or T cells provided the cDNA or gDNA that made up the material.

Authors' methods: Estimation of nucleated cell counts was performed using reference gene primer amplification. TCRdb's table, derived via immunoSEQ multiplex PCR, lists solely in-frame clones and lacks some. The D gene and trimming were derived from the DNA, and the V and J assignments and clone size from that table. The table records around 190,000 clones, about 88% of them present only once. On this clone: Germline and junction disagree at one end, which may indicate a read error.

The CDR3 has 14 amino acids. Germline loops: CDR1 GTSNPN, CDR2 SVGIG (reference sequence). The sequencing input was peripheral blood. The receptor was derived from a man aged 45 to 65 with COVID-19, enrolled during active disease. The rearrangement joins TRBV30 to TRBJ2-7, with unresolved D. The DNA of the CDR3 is TGTGCCTGGACGCCGGGTAACCCCTCCGACGAGCAGTACTTC. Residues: CAWTPGNPSDEQYF.